These 9 T cell receptor beta chains were all obtained from the same sample, sequenced in a study of human T cells and chemical hapten exposure. Time point noted: patch test 2, 6 weeks after DPC sensitization. Treatment meaning: therapeutic diphenylcyclopropenone sensitization with weekly scalp DPC. TCRdb redid the calling of the RACE reads with MiXCR, one entry per CDR3 protein. The sample consists of roughly 140,000 distinct CDR3 sequences, about 10% of them appearing once. The input for sequencing was whole blood, taken in connection with sensitization to the hapten diphenylcyclopropenone (DPC). Source of these receptors: a woman aged 50 to 60 with alopecia areata. Some clones in this sample may be carry-over from other donors' samples.

The chain couples TRBV29-1 to TRBJ2-3; a possible D gene is TRBD1 (5 bases). Germline values: CDR1 SQVTM, CDR2 ANQGSEA. With 6 bases removed from V and 2 bases from J, the gap between germline ends came to 6 bases. This CDR3 has 11 amino acids. The CDR3 sequence is CSVDNTDTQYF. In nucleotides, the CDR3 is TGCAGCGTGGACAACACAGATACGCAGTATTTT.

This rearrangement joins TRBV6-6 to TRBJ2-7, with D unclear. Germline assignment: CDR1 MNHNY and CDR2 SVGAGI (reference sequence). V lost 6 bases, J lost 3 bases, and 9 bases lay in between. CDR3 length equals 12 residues. The CDR3 protein is CASSPQDYEQYF. CDR3 nucleotides: TGTGCCAGCAGCCCCCAAGACTACGAGCAGTACTTC.

This clonotype was observed a few times. The chain carries TRBV30 and TRBJ2-7; 8 bases are a match to TRBD1. Germline CDR1 is GTSNPN and CDR2 is SVGIG (reference sequence). J gave up 2 bases and V 7 bases, and 10 bases lay outside the gene matches. This CDR3 is built from 14 residues. The DNA for the CDR3 is TGTGCCTCTGGGATGGGGACAGGAGCCTACGAGCAGTACTTC. Translating it yields CASGMGTGAYEQYF.

In this sample, this clonotype turned up many times. The chain recombines TRBV3-2 with TRBJ2-7; the tabulated D call, TRBD1, remains unverified against the DNA. TRBV3-2 is a listed pseudogene. The CDR3 length is 15 residues. The CDR3 region has the DNA TGTGCCAGCAGCCAAGACAGGGGGAACTCCTACGAGCAGTACTTC. Translated, it gives CASSQDRGNSYEQYF.

This clonotype was seen many times. The chain carries TRBV27 and TRBJ2-2; 7 bases are a match to TRBD2. This CDR3 region has 16 residues. Losses at the gene ends were 6 bases for V and 7 bases for J; bases not matched to a gene: 14. The germline V gene has CDR1 MNHEY and CDR2 SMNVEV (reference sequence). DNA for the CDR3: TGTGCCAGCAGCCCCCTCCCCCGCGGGAGAGTCGGGGAGCTGTTTTTT. Its translation: CASSPLPRGRVGELFF.

This clonotype occurred a few times. The J gene is TRBJ2-5, the V gene TRBV5-4, with TRBD1 identical over 12 bases. V was clipped by 0 bases and J by 6 bases; unmatched bases: 3. Per germline, CDR1 SGHNT and CDR2 YYREEE (reference sequence). CDR3 length: 15 residues. CDR3 DNA: TGTGCCAGCAGCTTGGGGGACAGGGGGCAAAAGACCCAGTACTTC. It specifies CASSLGDRGQKTQYF.

The chain combines TRBV11-3 with TRBJ1-3, with 8 bases matching TRBD1. V shed 5 bases, J shed 0 bases, and the junction held 3 bases outside the gene matches. Per germline, CDR1 SGHNT and CDR2 YENEEA. This CDR3 is built from 15 residues. This CDR3 reads CASSETGVSGNTIYF. The CDR3 nucleotides read TGTGCCAGCAGCGAGACAGGGGTCTCTGGAAACACCATATATTTT.

V and J are TRBV29-1 and TRBJ2-5, with 9 bases matching TRBD1. CDR1 and CDR2 (germline): SQVTM, ANQGSEA. CDR3 length: 12 residues. With V trimmed by 7 bases and J by 4 bases, 4 bases remained unmatched. The CDR3: CSGDRGGETQYF. CDR3 nucleotide sequence: TGCAGCGGAGACAGGGGGGGAGAGACCCAGTACTTC.

This clonotype came up many times. The genes are TRBV20-1 and TRBJ1-6; possible D gene TRBD1, 5 bases. CDR1 is DFQATT and CDR2 is SNEGSKA in the germline V gene (reference sequence). Trimming stripped 6 bases from V and 0 bases from J, with 12 bases between. The CDR3 covers 15 residues. CDR3 sequence reads: CSAYPGSSYNSPLHF. Here the CDR3 DNA reads TGCAGTGCGTACCCAGGGAGCTCCTATAATTCACCCCTCCACTTT.